These 5 T cell receptor beta chains were all obtained from the same sample, sequenced in a study of memory CD8 T cells in hepatitis C reinfection. Indicated time point: pre-reinfection, 55 to 20 weeks before reinfection detection. The sorted cells went straight to TCR sequencing with no prior in vitro expansion. Here immunoSEQ multiplex PCR was the method, and the copy in TCRdb shows in-frame clones only, minus some. The sample comprises over 45,000 clones, under 90% of which are singletons, and around 1% rests with the top ten. The sequenced sample was naive CD8+ T cells sorted from blood. These receptors all come from a man younger than 35 with hepatitis C virus infection.

With regard to this clone: The junction differs from germline at one of its ends, possibly a read error. The chain couples TRBV27 to TRBJ2-3; 7 bases are shared with TRBD2. The V gene's germline CDR1 is MNHEY and CDR2 SMNVEV (reference sequence). There are 15 residues in the CDR3. The CDR3 region has the DNA TGTGCCAGCAGAGGACTAGTGCTAAGCACAGATGCGCAGTATTTT. It codes for CASRGLVLSTDAQYF.

This chain joins TRBV4-1 and TRBJ1-6; 7 bases line up with TRBD1. After removal of 0 bases from V and 2 bases from J, the junction contained 7 bases not matched to a gene. Germline loops: CDR1 MGHRA, CDR2 YSYEKL. The CDR3 covers 18 residues. The DNA for the CDR3 is TGCGCCAGCAGCCAAGAAGCCGCCCAGGGGGCCTATAATTCACCCCTCCACTTT. Amino acids: CASSQEAAQGAYNSPLHF.

This CDR3 is CASSQGTSGEQYF. CDR3 DNA sequence: TGTGCCAGCAGCCAAGGGACTAGCGGCGAGCAGTACTTC. The chain links TRBV14 to TRBJ2-7; 10 bases line up with TRBD2. The CDR3 has 13 residues. Losses at the gene ends were 1 base for V and 6 bases for J; bases not matched to a gene: 0. The germline V gene has CDR1 SGHDN and CDR2 FVKESK.

The chain carries TRBV10-1 and TRBJ2-7; 7 bases are shared with TRBD2. The CDR3 covers 17 residues. In germline, CDR1 is WNHNN, CDR2 SYGVQD (reference sequence). Losses at the gene ends were 11 bases for V and 0 bases for J; bases not matched to a gene: 19. The CDR3 DNA sequence: TGCGCCGGGTCTAGCGGATCTCTTACGACTAGCTCCTACGAGCAGTACGTC. Translating gives CAGSSGSLTTSSYEQYV.

The gene calls are TRBV6-5 and TRBJ1-1, with D possibly being TRBD1 (6 bases). The V end lost 4 bases, the J end lost 3 bases, and 9 bases lay between the germline ends. CDR1 is MNHEY, CDR2 SVGAGI, per germline. CDR3 length: 13 residues. The CDR3: CASSLTGYTEAFF. Here the CDR3 DNA reads TGTGCCAGCAGTTTAACAGGGTACACTGAAGCTTTCTTT.